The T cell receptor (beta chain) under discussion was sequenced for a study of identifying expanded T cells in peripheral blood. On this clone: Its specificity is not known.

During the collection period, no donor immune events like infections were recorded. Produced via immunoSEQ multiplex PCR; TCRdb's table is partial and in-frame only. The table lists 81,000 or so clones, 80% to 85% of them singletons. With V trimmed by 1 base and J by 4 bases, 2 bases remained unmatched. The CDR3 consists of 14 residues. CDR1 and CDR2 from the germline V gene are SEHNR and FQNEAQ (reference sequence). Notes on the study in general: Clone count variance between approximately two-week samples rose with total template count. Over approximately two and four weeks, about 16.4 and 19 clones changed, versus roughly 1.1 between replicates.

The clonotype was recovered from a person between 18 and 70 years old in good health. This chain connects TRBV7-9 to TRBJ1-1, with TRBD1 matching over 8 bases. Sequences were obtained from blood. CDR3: CASSLGQGATEAFF. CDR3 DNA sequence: TGTGCCAGCAGCTTAGGGCAGGGGGCCACTGAAGCTTTCTTT.